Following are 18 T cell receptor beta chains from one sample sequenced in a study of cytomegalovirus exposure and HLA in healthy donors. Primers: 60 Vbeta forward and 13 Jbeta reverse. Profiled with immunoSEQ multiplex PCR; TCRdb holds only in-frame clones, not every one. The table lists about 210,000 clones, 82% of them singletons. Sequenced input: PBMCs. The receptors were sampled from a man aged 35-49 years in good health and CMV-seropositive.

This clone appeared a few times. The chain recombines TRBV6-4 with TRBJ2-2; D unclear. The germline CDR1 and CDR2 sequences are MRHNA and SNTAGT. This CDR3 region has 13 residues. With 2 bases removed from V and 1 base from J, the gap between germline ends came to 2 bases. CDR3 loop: CASSDRNTGELFF. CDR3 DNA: TGTGCCAGCAGTGACCGGAACACCGGGGAGCTGTTTTTT.

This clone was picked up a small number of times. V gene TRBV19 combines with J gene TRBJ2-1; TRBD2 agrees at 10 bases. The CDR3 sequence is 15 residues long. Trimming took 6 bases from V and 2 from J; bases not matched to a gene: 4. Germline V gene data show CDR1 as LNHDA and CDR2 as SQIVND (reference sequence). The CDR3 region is CASRSGRAPYNEQFF. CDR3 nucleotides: TGTGCCAGTAGGAGCGGGAGGGCCCCCTACAATGAGCAGTTCTTC.

The CDR3 is CASSGTANYGYTF. CDR3 bases: TGCGCCAGCAGCGGGACAGCTAACTATGGCTACACCTTC. The chain links TRBV5-1 to TRBJ1-2; the match to TRBD1 covers 7 bases. Germline V lookup: CDR1 SGHRS, CDR2 YFSETQ. This CDR3 has 13 residues. The V and J ends lost 4 bases and 0 bases, in that order; junction bases with no gene match: 0.

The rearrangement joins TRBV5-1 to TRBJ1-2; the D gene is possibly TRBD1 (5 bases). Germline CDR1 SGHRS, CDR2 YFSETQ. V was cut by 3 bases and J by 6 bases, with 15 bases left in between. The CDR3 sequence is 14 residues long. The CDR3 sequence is CASSYQGGADGYTF. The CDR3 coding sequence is TGCGCCAGCAGCTACCAGGGAGGGGCGGATGGCTACACCTTC. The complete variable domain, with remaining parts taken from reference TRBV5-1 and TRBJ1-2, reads KAGVTQTPRYLIKTRGQQVTLSCSPISGHRSVSWYQQTPGQGLQFLFEYFSETQRNKGNFPGRFSGRQFSNSRSEMNVSTLELGDSALYLCASSYQGGADGYTFGSGTRLTVV.

CDR3 nucleotide sequence: TGTGCCAGCAGCTTAGATTGGCGGGAGGCCCAGTTCTTC. Translation: CASSLDWREAQFF. The J gene is TRBJ2-1, the V gene TRBV11-2, with TRBD2 identical over 8 bases. The CDR3 is made up of 13 amino acids. Germline lookup yields CDR1 SGHAT and CDR2 FQNNGV. V was pared by 0 bases and J by 13 bases, with 5 bases of the junction left unmatched.

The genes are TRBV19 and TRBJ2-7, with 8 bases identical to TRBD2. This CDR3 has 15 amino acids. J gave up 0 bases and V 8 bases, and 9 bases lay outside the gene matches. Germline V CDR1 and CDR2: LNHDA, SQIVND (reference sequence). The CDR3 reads CASSWGSGSSYEQYV. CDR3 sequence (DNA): TGTGCCAGTTCTTGGGGAAGCGGGAGCTCCTACGAGCAGTACGTC.

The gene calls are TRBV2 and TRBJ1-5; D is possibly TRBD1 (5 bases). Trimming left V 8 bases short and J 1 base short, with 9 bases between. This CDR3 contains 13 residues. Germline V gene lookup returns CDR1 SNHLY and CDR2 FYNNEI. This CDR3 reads CASGGESNQPQHF. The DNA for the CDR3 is TGTGCCAGCGGGGGGGAGAGCAATCAGCCCCAGCATTTT.

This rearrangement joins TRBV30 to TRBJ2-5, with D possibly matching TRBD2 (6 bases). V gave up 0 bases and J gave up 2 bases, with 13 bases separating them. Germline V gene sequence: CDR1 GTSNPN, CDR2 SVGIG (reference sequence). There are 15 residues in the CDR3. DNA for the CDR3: TGTGCCTGGAGTGTCGTCTGGCGGGGTCAAGAGACCCAGTACTTC. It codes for CAWSVVWRGQETQYF.

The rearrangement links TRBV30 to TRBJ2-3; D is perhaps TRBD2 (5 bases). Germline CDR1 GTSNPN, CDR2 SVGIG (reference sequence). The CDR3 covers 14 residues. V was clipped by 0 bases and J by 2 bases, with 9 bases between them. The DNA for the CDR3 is TGTGCCTGGAGTGTACGGGGAGCCACAGATACGCAGTATTTT. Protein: CAWSVRGATDTQYF.

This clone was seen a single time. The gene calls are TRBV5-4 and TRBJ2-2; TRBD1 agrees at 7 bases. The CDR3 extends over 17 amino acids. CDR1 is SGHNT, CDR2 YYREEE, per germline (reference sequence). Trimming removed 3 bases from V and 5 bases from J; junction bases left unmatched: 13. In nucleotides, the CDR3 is TGTGCCAGCAGCTCGGGCCTGACAGGGAAGGAAACCGGGGAGCTGTTTTTT. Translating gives CASSSGLTGKETGELFF.

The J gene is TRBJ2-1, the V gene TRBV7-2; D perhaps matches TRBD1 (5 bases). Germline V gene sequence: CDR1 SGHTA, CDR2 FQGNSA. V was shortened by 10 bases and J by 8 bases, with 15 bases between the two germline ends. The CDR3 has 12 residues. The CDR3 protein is CATGQKRDEQFF. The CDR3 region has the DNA TGTGCCACCGGACAAAAAAGGGATGAGCAGTTCTTC.

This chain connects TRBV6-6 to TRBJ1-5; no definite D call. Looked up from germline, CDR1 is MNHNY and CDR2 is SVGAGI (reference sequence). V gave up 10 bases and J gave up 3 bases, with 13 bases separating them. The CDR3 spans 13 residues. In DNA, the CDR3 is TGTGCCACCAGAGAGCAAGTCAATCAGCCCCAGCATTTT. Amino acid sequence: CATREQVNQPQHF.

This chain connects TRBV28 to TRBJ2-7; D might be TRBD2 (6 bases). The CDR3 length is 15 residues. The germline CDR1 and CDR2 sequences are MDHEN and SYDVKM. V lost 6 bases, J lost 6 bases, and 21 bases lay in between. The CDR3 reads CASSSHLATRPEQYF. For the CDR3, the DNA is TGTGCCAGCAGCAGCCACCTAGCGACTAGGCCCGAGCAGTACTTC.

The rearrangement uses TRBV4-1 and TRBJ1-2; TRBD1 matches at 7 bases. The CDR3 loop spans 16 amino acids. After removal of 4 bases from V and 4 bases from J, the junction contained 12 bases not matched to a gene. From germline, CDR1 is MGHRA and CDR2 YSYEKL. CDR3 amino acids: CASSPTQGGAGYGYTF. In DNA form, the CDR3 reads TGCGCCAGCAGCCCGACCCAAGGGGGCGCGGGCTATGGCTACACCTTC.

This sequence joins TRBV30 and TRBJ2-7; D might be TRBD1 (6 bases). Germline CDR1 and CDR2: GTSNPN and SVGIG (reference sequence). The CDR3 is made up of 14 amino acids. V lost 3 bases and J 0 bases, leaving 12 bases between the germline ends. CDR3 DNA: TGTGCCTGGAGCCCGACAGGCAACTCCTACGAGCAGTACTTC. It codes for CAWSPTGNSYEQYF.

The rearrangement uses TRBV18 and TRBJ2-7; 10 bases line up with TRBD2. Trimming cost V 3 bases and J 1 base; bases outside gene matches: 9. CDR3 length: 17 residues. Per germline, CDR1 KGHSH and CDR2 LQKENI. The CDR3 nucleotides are TGTGCCAGCTCACCGACCCGGCTAGCGGGAGCATCCTACGAGCAGTACGTC. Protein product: CASSPTRLAGASYEQYV.

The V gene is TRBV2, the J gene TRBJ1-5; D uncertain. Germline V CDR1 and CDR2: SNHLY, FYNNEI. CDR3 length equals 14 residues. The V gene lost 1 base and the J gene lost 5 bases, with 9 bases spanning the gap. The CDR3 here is CASSEVLNYQPQHF. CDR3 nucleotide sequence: TGTGCCAGCAGTGAAGTCCTGAACTATCAGCCCCAGCATTTT.

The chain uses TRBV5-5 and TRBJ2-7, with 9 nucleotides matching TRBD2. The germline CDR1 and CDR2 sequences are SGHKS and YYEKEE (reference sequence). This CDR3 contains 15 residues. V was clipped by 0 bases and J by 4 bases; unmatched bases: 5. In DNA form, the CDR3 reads TGTGCCAGCAGCTTGGTTATAGCGGGGGCTTACGAGCAGTACTTC. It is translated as CASSLVIAGAYEQYF.